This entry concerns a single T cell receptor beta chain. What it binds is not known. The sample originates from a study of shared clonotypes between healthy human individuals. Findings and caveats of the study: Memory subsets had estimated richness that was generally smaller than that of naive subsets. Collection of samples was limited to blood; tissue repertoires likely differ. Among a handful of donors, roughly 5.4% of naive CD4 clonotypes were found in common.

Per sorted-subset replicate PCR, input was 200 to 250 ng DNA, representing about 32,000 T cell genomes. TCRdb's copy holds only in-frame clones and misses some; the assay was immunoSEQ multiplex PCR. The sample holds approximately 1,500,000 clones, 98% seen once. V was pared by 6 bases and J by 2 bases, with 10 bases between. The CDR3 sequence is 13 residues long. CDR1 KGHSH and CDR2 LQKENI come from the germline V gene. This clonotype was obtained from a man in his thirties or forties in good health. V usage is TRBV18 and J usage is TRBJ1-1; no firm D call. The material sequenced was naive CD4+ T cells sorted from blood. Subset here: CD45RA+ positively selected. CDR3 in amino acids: CASSWTDNTEAFF. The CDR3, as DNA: TGTGCCAGCTCCTGGACGGATAACACTGAAGCTTTCTTT.